Below, one T cell receptor (beta chain) is given with its context. Its antigen is still unknown. No base quality values were provided; no much bigger clone lies one nucleotide off. To prepare the library, the immunoSEQ multiplex PCR assay was applied. Adaptive Biotechnologies carried out high-throughput TCR-beta CDR3 sequencing of genomic DNA for most patients. In the paper's pipeline: TCR sequencing data were retrieved from Adaptive's ImmunoSEQ software for 15 to 20 patients, whereas a few other patients were processed with MiXCR and VDJtools. CDR3 nucleotide sequences shared by donor and recipient were removed because the origin of these sequences could not be assigned. Alloreactive clones required at least 2-fold expansion over unstimulated cells and minimum CFSE-low frequency of 0.002% (template counts) or 0.001% (read counts). Clones were considered mappable if detected in sequenced pre-transplant spleen, lymph node, or MLR CFSE-low populations of the donor or recipient. Cumulative frequency of alloreactive clones was calculated as a percentage of all sequences weighted by copy number. The table comes from immuneACCESS by way of TCRdb, which keeps in-frame sequences with V and J called. Part of the clones is missing from these tables; in studies checked, under half for an unresolved V gene and the rest for unknown reasons. That table gives V, J and clone size, and the DNA gave D and trimming. The sample has about 23,000 clones on record, 85% to 95% of them singletons. The top ten clonotypes cover roughly 2% of the sample.

Blood samples were collected up to 4 times in the first month after transplant and then at least monthly when available. This entry comes from a study of graft-versus-host responses after intestinal transplantation (dated by TCRdb to the early 2020s). For the wider study: Multivisceral, liver-intestinal, or isolated intestinal transplants were received by the recipients. Anti-thymocyte globulin induction was given to all recipients, followed by maintenance tacrolimus and steroids for approximately three years. Bulk TCR-beta CDR3 sequencing was used to track graft-versus-host and host-versus-graft alloreactive T cell clones in the graft, circulation and bone marrow after intestinal transplantation. Alloreactive clones were identified by sequencing pre-transplant mixed lymphocyte reaction products and comparing them with unstimulated pre-transplant donor and recipient T cells. Of the 20 to 30 intestinal transplant recipients enrolled in the cohort, one of whom was a retransplant, 3 patients without pretransplant specimens were excluded. Donor T cell macrochimerism was defined as a peak of at least 4% donor T cells among recipient peripheral blood mononuclear cells. Rather than being sequenced by the commercial service, samples from a few later patients were sequenced in-house on an Illumina MiSeq and processed with MiXCR.

CDR1 and CDR2 are drawn from the germline V gene: MGHRA, YSYEKL. From cysteine to phenylalanine, the CDR3 is 15 amino acids long. The only DNA kept is the CDR3, 45 bases in frame from the first base. V drops 6 bases and J drops 4 bases, leaving 16 bases in between. Points the paper makes about the study in general: In the allografts of patients with donor T cell macrochimerism, GvH to HvG T cell clonal ratios were high. The conclusions were limited by the relatively low number and heterogeneity of the intestinal transplant patients. GvH clones were detected in recipient bone marrow, and some appeared earlier in ileal mucosa or blood, consistent with an intestinal mucosal origin. Early after transplant, peak levels of circulating GvH clones were associated with declines in HvG clones.

The receptor comes from a human patient who received an intestinal transplant, so some T cells may come from the graft donor. The rearranged chain carries TRBV4-1 and TRBJ2-1, with the D gene tentatively TRBD1 or TRBD2, based on 5 matching bases in each. The material was PBMCs, obtained roughly 41 days after intestinal transplant. This receptor carries the CDR3 CASRPPGRQYNEQFF. The nucleotides read TGCGCCAGCAGACCTCCGGGACGACAATACAATGAGCAGTTCTTC.